What follows are 15 T cell receptor beta chains derived from one specimen sequenced in a study of cytomegalovirus exposure and HLA in healthy donors. Both 60 Vbeta primers and 13 Jbeta primers went into the PCR. Assay: immunoSEQ multiplex PCR; the TCRdb copy retains only in-frame clones and omits some. The sample carries roughly 130,000 clones, 80% recorded once. Specimen: PBMCs. These receptors were collected from a young man in good health and CMV-seronegative.

The rearrangement uses TRBV5-1 and TRBJ2-5; the match to TRBD2 covers 10 bases. The V segment lost 2 bases and the J segment 5 bases; nucleotides outside the gene matches: 9. The CDR3 spans 16 residues. CDR1 and CDR2 (germline): SGHRS, YFSETQ. The CDR3 region has the DNA TGCGCCAGCAGCTTTATCCTAGCGGGAGTGTGGGAGACCCAGTACTTC. It specifies CASSFILAGVWETQYF. Drawing the rest from reference TRBV5-1 and TRBJ2-5, the complete variable domain is KAGVTQTPRYLIKTRGQQVTLSCSPISGHRSVSWYQQTPGQGLQFLFEYFSETQRNKGNFPGRFSGRQFSNSRSEMNVSTLELGDSALYLCASSFILAGVWETQYFGPGTRLLVL.

CDR3 sequence: CASSHRTGIYEQYF. The CDR3 region has the DNA TGTGCCAGCAGTCATCGGACAGGAATCTACGAGCAGTACTTC. This chain uses TRBV28 with TRBJ2-7; 7 positions match TRBD1. V shed 5 bases and J 3 bases; nucleotides not matched to a gene: 7. The CDR3 runs to 14 residues. Per germline, CDR1 MDHEN and CDR2 SYDVKM.

The chain combines TRBV27 with TRBJ2-3; 7 bases line up with TRBD2. CDR3 length: 18 amino acids. CDR1 and CDR2 (germline): MNHEY, SMNVEV (reference sequence). V gave up 6 bases and J gave up 1 base; unmatched junction bases: 16. CDR3 region: CASRPTSSQMTGTDTQYF. The CDR3 DNA reads as TGTGCCAGCAGACCGACTAGCTCGCAGATGACCGGCACAGATACGCAGTATTTT.

The V gene is TRBV11-2, the J gene TRBJ1-1; D is possibly TRBD1 (6 bases). The V and J ends lost 7 bases and 4 bases respectively, with 16 bases between them. There are 14 residues in the CDR3. Germline CDR1 SGHAT, CDR2 FQNNGV. CDR3 DNA sequence: TGTGCCAGCAATGAGGGGGGGTCGGTCACTGAAGCTTTCTTT. Translated: CASNEGGSVTEAFF.

This clone appeared a few times. The rearrangement uses TRBV28 and TRBJ1-5; no definite D call. Deletions cut 6 bases from V and 0 bases from J, with 9 bases between. The CDR3 consists of 14 residues. Germline V gene data show CDR1 as MDHEN and CDR2 as SYDVKM. CDR3 loop: CASRRETSNQPQHF. DNA of the CDR3: TGTGCCAGCAGGCGGGAAACTAGCAATCAGCCCCAGCATTTT.

This chain joins TRBV7-9 and TRBJ2-1, with a tentative D call TRBD2 (5 bases). Trimming removed 3 bases at V and 10 bases at J, with 7 bases between. Germline-derived CDR1 and CDR2 are SEHNR and FQNEAQ (reference sequence). The CDR3 is 11 residues long. The CDR3 coding sequence is TGTGCCAGCAGCTTTTCGGGGGAGCAGTTCTTC. Encoded protein: CASSFSGEQFF.

J is TRBJ1-3 and V is TRBV28, with a weak D call TRBD1 (5 bases). In germline, CDR1 is MDHEN, CDR2 SYDVKM. CDR3 size: 18 residues. Between the trimmed V and J ends, which lost 4 bases and 0 bases, there was a span of 19 bases. The CDR3 sequence is CASSSNWRGGSSGNTIYF. The CDR3 bases are TGTGCCAGCAGTTCTAACTGGCGGGGGGGATCCTCTGGAAACACCATATATTTT.

CDR3 nucleotide sequence: TGTGCCAGCAGCTGGGAGTACGGGGCCAACGTCCTGACTTTC. It is translated as CASSWEYGANVLTF. The V call is TRBV7-9, the J call TRBJ2-6; D may be TRBD2 (5 bases). The CDR3 covers 14 residues. V was shortened by 4 bases and J by 4 bases, with 8 bases between the two germline ends. Per germline, CDR1 SEHNR and CDR2 FQNEAQ (reference sequence).

The chain links TRBV27 to TRBJ1-5; 9 bases line up with TRBD1. CDR1 and CDR2 from the germline V gene are MNHEY and SMNVEV (reference sequence). The V and J ends lost 8 bases and 7 bases, in that order; junction bases with no gene match: 15. The CDR3 sequence is 16 residues long. The CDR3 protein is CASGTSGTGRGQPQHF. The CDR3 DNA reads as TGTGCCAGCGGAACGTCCGGGACAGGGAGAGGCCAGCCCCAGCATTTT.

The rearrangement joins TRBV9 to TRBJ2-7; 8 positions agree with TRBD2. The CDR3 totals 14 residues. V shed 0 bases, J shed 5 bases, and the junction held 4 bases outside the gene matches. Germline values: CDR1 SGDLS, CDR2 YYNGEE. CDR3 sequence: CASSVVGTSNEQYF. CDR3 bases: TGTGCCAGCAGCGTAGTAGGGACTAGTAACGAGCAGTACTTC.

The V call is TRBV29-1, the J call TRBJ1-1, with TRBD1 matching 10 bases. Germline V gene lookup returns CDR1 SQVTM and CDR2 ANQGSEA. Trimming at V came to 1 base and at J to 3 bases, leaving 11 bases not matched to a gene. CDR3 size: 17 residues. CDR3 residues: CSVEATAGTGDHTEAFF. In DNA form, the CDR3 reads TGCAGCGTTGAAGCCACGGCCGGGACAGGGGACCACACTGAAGCTTTCTTT.

This clone has just one count. The chain recombines TRBV27 with TRBJ2-2, with D possibly matching TRBD2 (5 bases). CDR1 and CDR2 (germline): MNHEY, SMNVEV (reference sequence). V lost 1 base and J 3 bases, leaving 15 bases between the germline ends. The CDR3 covers 17 residues. The CDR3 reads CASSLWVGSFDTGELFF. CDR3 in DNA: TGTGCCAGCAGTTTATGGGTTGGGAGTTTTGACACCGGGGAGCTGTTTTTT.

This chain uses TRBV2 with TRBJ1-2, with 8 nucleotides matching TRBD1. This CDR3 comprises 14 residues. With V trimmed by 5 bases and J by 1 base, 3 bases remained unmatched. Germline V CDR1 and CDR2: SNHLY, FYNNEI. The CDR3 DNA sequence: TGTGCCAGCAGTTCGGACAGGGATAACTATGGCTACACCTTC. Translated: CASSSDRDNYGYTF.

This clone occurred once. The chain employs TRBV28 and TRBJ2-7; no definite D call. The V end was cut by 2 bases, the J end by 6 bases, with 14 bases between. CDR3 length: 14 residues. CDR1 is MDHEN, CDR2 SYDVKM, per germline. CDR3 coding DNA: TGTGCCAGCAGTTTACCCTATTCCTCACGCGAGCAGTACTTC. As protein: CASSLPYSSREQYF. Supplemented by reference TRBV28 and TRBJ2-7, the full variable domain reads DVKVTQSSRYLVKRTGEKVFLECVQDMDHENMFWYRQDPGLGLRLIYFSYDVKMKEKGDIPEGYSVSREKKERFSLILESASTNQTSMYLCASSLPYSSREQYFGPGTRLTVT.

The chain joins TRBV9 to TRBJ2-1, with a possible D match to TRBD2 (6 bases). CDR1 SGDLS and CDR2 YYNGEE come from the germline V gene. The CDR3 length is 16 residues. V was shortened by 5 bases and J by 6 bases, with 21 bases between the two germline ends. The CDR3 region is CASRPLIRRAFNEQFF. The CDR3 DNA reads as TGTGCCAGCAGACCCCTTATCAGGAGGGCCTTCAATGAGCAGTTCTTC.